This TCR beta chain is drawn from a study of glioma-infiltrating T cells after dendritic cell vaccination. Isocitrate dehydrogenase mutation was absent in all glioblastoma patients. Trimming at V came to 6 bases and at J to 6 bases, leaving 11 bases not matched to a gene. CDR1 is ENHRY and CDR2 is SYGVKD in the germline V gene. The CDR3 runs to 14 residues. Primers: 60 V beta forward and 13 J beta reverse. Assay: immunoSEQ multiplex PCR; the TCRdb copy retains only in-frame clones and omits some. The data hold just over 95,000 clones, with roughly three quarters observed a single time. V gene TRBV10-3 combines with J gene TRBJ2-7; TRBD2 aligns across 7 bases. The sample in question was blood, obtained before dendritic cell vaccination. The clonotype originates from a human donor with glioblastoma. This chain's CDR3 is CAIRADGGRTEQYF. The CDR3 DNA sequence: TGTGCCATCAGGGCGGATGGCGGGAGAACCGAGCAGTACTTC.